This TCR beta chain is drawn from a study of Ad26.COV2.S vaccination and SARS-CoV-2 variants. Across the whole study: Ad26.COV2.S shots went into the muscle once or twice, 56 days apart.

Comments on this clone: Antigen: not known.

Treatment reported: about 20 received Ad26.COV2.S at low or high dose, single or two shots; about five received placebo; per-sample allocation not given. Samples analyzed were those drawn on day 63 after the first vaccine or placebo injection. This person who donated was an adult of 18-55 years in Boston. The CDR3 contains 14 residues. Germline assignment: CDR1 LNHDA and CDR2 SQIVND (reference sequence). V was trimmed by 3 bases and J by 5 bases, leaving 11 bases between them. Study results and caveats: Comparability of non-spike TCR breadth was observed across vaccine and placebo recipients.

Clones were sequenced by immunoSEQ multiplex PCR, and TCRdb holds only the in-frame ones, with some missing. The data hold 400,000 to 500,000 clones, with approximately 92% observed a single time. The source of this sequence is a person between 18 and 59 years old who received the Ad26.COV2.S COVID-19 vaccine or a placebo. Sequencing was performed on peripheral blood, taken in a trial of Ad26.COV2.S vaccine versus placebo. The V and J genes are TRBV19 and TRBJ1-5; D is ambiguous. The CDR3 protein is CASSMAGGYQPQHF. The CDR3 nucleotides are TGTGCCAGTAGTATGGCAGGAGGATATCAGCCCCAGCATTTT.